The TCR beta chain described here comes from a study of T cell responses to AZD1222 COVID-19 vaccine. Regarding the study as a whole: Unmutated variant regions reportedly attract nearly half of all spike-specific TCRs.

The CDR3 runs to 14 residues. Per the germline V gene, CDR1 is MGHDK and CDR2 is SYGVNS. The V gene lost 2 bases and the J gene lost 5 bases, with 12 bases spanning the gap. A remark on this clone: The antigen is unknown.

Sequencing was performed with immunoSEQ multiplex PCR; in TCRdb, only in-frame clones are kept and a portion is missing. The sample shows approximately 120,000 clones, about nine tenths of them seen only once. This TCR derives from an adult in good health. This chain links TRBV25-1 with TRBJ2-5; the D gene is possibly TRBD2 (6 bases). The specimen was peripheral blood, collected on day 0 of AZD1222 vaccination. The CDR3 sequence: CASSEREGRETQYF. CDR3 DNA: TGTGCCAGCAGTGAAAGAGAGGGGAGGGAGACCCAGTACTTC.